The clone carrying this T cell receptor (beta chain) was observed many times. Its antigen is not known. Preparation of the TCRbeta library was carried out with unique molecular identifiers. MiXCR, applied by TCRdb to the PCR reads, yields one record per CDR3 protein. The sample consists of some 80,000 distinct CDR3 sequences, 15% to 20% of them appearing once. The data derive from a study of T-cell reconstitution after alpha-beta-depleted transplantation in children. Study-wide points: T-cell numbers and diversity, one year after transplant, stemmed largely from T cells that were newly produced. Several hundred rapidly expanded clones from non-depleted graft cells reportedly supplied alpha-beta T cells about two months post-transplant.

The CDR3 length is 16 residues. Trimming took off 0 bases at V and 4 bases at J, with 13 bases between the two ends. CDR1 is DFQATT, CDR2 SNEGSKA, per germline (reference sequence). The rearrangement links TRBV20-1 to TRBJ2-6; D assignment may be TRBD1 or TRBD2 (6 bases each). This TCR was recovered from a male patient between 2 and 10 years old who had a stem cell transplant for acute lymphoblastic leukemia, so the T cells may come from the graft donor. The material sequenced was PBMCs, mostly from graft donor cells, taken 360 days after TCRalphabeta/CD19-depleted stem cell transplant. CDR3 nucleotide sequence: TGCAGTGCTAGAGATGTGGGGGCGGGAGGGGCCAACGTCCTGACTTTC. It codes for CSARDVGAGGANVLTF.